This paragraph covers one TCR beta chain sequence. These data come from a study of blood T cell repertoires in COVID-19. The CDR3 loop spans 13 amino acids. Germline lookup yields CDR1 MNHEY and CDR2 SMNVEV (reference sequence). V was trimmed by 8 bases and J by 6 bases, leaving 14 bases between them. Clones were read by immunoSEQ multiplex PCR, and TCRdb kept only the in-frame ones, dropping some. There are 200,000 to 300,000 clones in the sample; about four fifths occur only once, and about 4% lies in the top ten. Sample: peripheral blood. The chain combines TRBV27 with TRBJ1-5, with D tentatively TRBD1 (6 bases). This receptor was identified in a man aged 50 or older with acute or convalescent COVID-19. The CDR3 protein is CASGRGAVQPQHF. CDR3 in DNA: TGTGCCAGCGGGCGGGGGGCTGTTCAGCCCCAGCATTTT.